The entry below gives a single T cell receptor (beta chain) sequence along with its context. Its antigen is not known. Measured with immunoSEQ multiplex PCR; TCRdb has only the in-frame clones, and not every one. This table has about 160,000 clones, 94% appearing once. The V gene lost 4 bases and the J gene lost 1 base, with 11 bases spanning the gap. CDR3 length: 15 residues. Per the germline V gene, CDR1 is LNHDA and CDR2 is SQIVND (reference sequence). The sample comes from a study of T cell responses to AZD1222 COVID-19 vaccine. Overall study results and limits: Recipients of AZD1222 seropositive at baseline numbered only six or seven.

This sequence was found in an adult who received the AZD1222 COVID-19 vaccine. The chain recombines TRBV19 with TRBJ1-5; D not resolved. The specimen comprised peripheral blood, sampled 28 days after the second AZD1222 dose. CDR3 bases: TGTGCCAGTAGTAATGGGATTGTGAGCAATCAGCCCCAGCATTTT. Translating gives CASSNGIVSNQPQHF.